The sequence of this TCR beta chain was determined in a study of OX40 agonist ivuxolimab in advanced cancers. Across the study: The diagnoses of dose-escalation patients were hepatocellular carcinoma, melanoma, renal cell or head and neck cancer.

The germline V and J ends were trimmed by 2 bases and 0 bases, with 5 bases remaining between them. CDR1 is MNHEY, CDR2 SVGAGI, per germline. The CDR3 is 15 residues long. Measured with immunoSEQ multiplex PCR; TCRdb has only the in-frame clones, and not every one. The sample shows tens of thousands of clones, 86% of them seen only once. V and J are TRBV6-5 and TRBJ1-6; D is possibly TRBD1 (5 bases). Source: CD4+ or CD8+ T cells sorted from blood, taken in a trial of the OX40 agonist ivuxolimab. The clonotype originates from an adult with an advanced solid tumor such as melanoma, head and neck, liver or kidney cancer. As DNA, the CDR3 is TGTGCCAGCAGTTACGGGGGCTCCTATAATTCACCCCTCCACTTT. Amino acids: CASSYGGSYNSPLHF.